This TCR beta chain was documented in a study of cytomegalovirus exposure and HLA in healthy donors. Study-level results: There were a few CMV-associated chains whose specificity for CMV antigens was confirmed in vitro. Listed as cytomegalovirus-associated were over 150 TCR beta chains. Accounts indicate the classifier identified cytomegalovirus status with strong specificity and sensitivity.

TCRdb keeps only in-frame clones here, not all; method: immunoSEQ multiplex PCR. The table includes approximately 130,000 clones, more than 75% detected once. Donors were drawn from the approximately 120-subject validation cohort, separate from the roughly 700-subject first cohort. This clone has only one observation. Its cognate antigen is unknown. The material sequenced was PBMCs. The clonotype was recovered from a woman aged 25 to 39 in good health and CMV-seronegative.

The CDR3 loop is CASSPRRGASSYEQYF. CDR3 DNA sequence: TGTGCCAGTAGTCCCAGGCGCGGGGCCAGCTCCTACGAGCAGTACTTC. The J gene is TRBJ2-7, the V gene TRBV19, with D possibly matching TRBD2 (6 bases). CDR1 is LNHDA, CDR2 SQIVND, per germline (reference sequence). The CDR3 length is 16 residues. V was trimmed by 5 bases and J by 0 bases, leaving 17 bases between them.